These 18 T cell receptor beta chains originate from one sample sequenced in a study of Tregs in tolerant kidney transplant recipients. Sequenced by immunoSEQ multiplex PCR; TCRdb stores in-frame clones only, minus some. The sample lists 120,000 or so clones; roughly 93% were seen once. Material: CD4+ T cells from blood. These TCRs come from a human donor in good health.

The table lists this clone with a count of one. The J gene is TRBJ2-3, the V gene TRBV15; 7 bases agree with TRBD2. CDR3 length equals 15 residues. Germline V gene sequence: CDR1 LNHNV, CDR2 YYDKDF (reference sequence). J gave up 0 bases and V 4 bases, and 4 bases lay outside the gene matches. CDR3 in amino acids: CATSIGGGSTDTQYF. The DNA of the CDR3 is TGTGCCACCAGCATTGGGGGGGGTAGCACAGATACGCAGTATTTT.

In DNA, the CDR3 is TGTGCCTGGAGTTTACGAGCGGGCTTTGGGCCCACCGGGGAGCTGTTTTTT. Translation gives CAWSLRAGFGPTGELFF. This chain joins TRBV30 and TRBJ2-2, with D tentatively TRBD2 (6 bases). With 2 bases removed from V and 4 bases from J, the gap between germline ends came to 20 bases. This CDR3 region has 17 residues. Germline V lookup: CDR1 GTSNPN, CDR2 SVGIG (reference sequence).

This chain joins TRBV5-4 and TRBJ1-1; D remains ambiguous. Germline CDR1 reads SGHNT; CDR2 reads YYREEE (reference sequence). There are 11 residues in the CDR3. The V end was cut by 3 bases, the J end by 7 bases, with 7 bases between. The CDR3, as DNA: TGTGCCAGCAGCTCCAACCTTGAAGCTTTCTTT. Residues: CASSSNLEAFF.

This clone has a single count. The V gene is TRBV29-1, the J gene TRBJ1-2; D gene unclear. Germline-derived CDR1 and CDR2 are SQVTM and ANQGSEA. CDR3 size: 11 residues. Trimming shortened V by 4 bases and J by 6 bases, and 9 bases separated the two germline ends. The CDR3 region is CSVGEVDGYTF. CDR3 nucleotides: TGCAGCGTTGGAGAGGTCGATGGCTACACCTTC.

CDR3 sequence reads: CASSPPGALSGANVLTF. The CDR3 DNA reads TGTGCCAGCTCTCCCCCAGGGGCTCTCTCTGGGGCCAACGTCCTGACTTTC. This chain joins TRBV18 and TRBJ2-6, with a tentative D call TRBD1 (6 bases). The CDR3 length is 17 residues. CDR1 and CDR2 from the germline V gene are KGHSH and LQKENI. The germline V and J ends were trimmed by 6 bases and 0 bases, with 15 bases remaining between them.

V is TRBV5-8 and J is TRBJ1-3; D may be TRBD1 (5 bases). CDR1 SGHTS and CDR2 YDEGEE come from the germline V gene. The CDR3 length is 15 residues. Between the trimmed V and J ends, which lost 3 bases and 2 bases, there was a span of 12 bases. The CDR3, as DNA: TGTGCCAGCAGCTACCTAGGGGTGACTGGAAACACCATATATTTT. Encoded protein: CASSYLGVTGNTIYF.

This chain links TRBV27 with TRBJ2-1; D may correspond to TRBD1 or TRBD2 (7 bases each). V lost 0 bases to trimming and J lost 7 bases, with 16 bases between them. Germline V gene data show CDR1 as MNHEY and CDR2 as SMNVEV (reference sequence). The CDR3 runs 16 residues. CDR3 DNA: TGTGCCAGCAGTTTATCGAGCGGGGCAGGGGGGAATGAGCAGTTCTTC. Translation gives CASSLSSGAGGNEQFF.

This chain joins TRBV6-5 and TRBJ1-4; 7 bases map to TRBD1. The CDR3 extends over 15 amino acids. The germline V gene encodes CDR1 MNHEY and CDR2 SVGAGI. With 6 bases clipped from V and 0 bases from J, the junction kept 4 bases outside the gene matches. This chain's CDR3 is CASRRDSATNEKLFF. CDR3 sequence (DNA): TGTGCCAGCAGGAGGGACAGTGCAACTAATGAAAAACTGTTTTTT.

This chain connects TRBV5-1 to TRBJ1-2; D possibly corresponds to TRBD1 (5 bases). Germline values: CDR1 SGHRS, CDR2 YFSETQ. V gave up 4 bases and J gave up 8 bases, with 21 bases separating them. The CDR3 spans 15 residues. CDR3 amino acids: CASSQTLGGILGYTF. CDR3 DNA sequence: TGCGCCAGCAGCCAGACGCTCGGGGGTATTTTGGGCTACACCTTC.

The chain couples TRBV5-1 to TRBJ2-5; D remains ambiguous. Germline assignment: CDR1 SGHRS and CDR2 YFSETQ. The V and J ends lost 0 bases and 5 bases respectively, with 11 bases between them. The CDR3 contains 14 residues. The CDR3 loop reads CASSLEISMETQYF. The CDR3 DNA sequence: TGCGCCAGCAGCTTGGAGATTAGTATGGAGACCCAGTACTTC.

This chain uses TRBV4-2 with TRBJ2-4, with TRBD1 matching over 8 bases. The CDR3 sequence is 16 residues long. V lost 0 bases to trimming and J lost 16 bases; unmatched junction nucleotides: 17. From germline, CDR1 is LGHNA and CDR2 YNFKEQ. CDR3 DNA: TGTGCCAGCAGCCAAGAGGTCAGTACTATCCGGGACAGGAGATACTTC. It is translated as CASSQEVSTIRDRRYF.

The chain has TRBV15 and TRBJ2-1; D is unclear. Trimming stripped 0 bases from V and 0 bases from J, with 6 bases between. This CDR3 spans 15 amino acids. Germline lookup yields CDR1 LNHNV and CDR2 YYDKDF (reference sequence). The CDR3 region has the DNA TGTGCCACCAGCAGAGACCCGAGCTCCTACAATGAGCAGTTCTTC. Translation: CATSRDPSSYNEQFF.

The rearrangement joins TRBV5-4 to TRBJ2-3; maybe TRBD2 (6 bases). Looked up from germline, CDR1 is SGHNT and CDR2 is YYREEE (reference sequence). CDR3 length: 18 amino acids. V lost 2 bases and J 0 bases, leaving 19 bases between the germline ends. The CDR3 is CASSLSRSGGASTDTQYF. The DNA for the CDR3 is TGTGCCAGCAGCTTATCCCGGAGTGGCGGGGCGAGCACAGATACGCAGTATTTT.

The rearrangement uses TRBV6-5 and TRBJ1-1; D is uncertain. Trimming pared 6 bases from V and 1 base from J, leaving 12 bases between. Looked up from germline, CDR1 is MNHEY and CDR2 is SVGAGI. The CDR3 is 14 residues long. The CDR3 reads CASRTSRPNTEAFF. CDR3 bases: TGTGCCAGCAGAACCAGTAGACCGAACACTGAAGCTTTCTTT.

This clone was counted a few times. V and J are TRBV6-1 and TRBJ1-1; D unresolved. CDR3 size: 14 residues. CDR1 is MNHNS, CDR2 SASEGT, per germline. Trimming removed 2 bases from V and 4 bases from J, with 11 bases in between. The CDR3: CASSENSRGTEAFF. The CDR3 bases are TGTGCCAGCAGTGAAAACAGTAGAGGCACTGAAGCTTTCTTT.

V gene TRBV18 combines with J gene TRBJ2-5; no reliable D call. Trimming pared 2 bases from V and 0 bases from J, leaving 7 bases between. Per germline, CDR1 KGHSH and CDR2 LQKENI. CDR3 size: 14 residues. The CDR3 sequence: CASSPVANQETQYF. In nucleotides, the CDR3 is TGTGCCAGCTCACCAGTGGCTAACCAAGAGACCCAGTACTTC.

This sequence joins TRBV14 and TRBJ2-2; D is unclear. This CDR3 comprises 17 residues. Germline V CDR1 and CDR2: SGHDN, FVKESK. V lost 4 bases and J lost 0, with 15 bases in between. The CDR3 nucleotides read TGTGCCAGCAGCCTCCACTGGGGAAGCGCGAACACCGGGGAGCTGTTTTTT. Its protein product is CASSLHWGSANTGELFF.

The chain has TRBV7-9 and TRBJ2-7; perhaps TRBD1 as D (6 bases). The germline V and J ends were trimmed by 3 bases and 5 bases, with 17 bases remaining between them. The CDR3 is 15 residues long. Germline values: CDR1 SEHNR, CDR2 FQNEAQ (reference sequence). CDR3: CASSFLSTGTHEQYF. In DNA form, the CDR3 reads TGTGCCAGCAGCTTCCTCTCCACAGGGACGCACGAGCAGTACTTC.